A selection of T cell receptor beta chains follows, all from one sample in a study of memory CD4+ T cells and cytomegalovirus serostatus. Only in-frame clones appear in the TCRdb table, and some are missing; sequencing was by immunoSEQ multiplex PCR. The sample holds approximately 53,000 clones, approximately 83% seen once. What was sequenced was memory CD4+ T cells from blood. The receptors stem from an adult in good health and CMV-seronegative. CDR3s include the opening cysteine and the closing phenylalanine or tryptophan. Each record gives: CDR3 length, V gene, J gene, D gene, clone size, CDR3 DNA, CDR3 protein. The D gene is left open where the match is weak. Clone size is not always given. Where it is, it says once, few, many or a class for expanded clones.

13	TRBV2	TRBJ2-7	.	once	TGTGCCAGATCTCAGGGTCTCTCGTACGAGCAGTACTTC	CARSQGLSYEQYF
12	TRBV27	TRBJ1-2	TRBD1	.	TGTGCCAGCAGAGACAGGGTTGGGGGCTACACCTTC	CASRDRVGGYTF
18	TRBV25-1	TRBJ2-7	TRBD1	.	TGTGCCAGCGGTTCCCCGAGCGGGGACAGGGAAGTCTCCTACGAGCAGTACTTC	CASGSPSGDREVSYEQYF
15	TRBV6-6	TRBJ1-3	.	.	TGTGCCAGCAGGATACAGGGAAGCTCTGGAAACACCATATATTTT	CASRIQGSSGNTIYF
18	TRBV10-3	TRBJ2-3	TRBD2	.	TGTGCCATCAGTGAAACCGTATCTAGCGGATCTTCCACAGATACGCAGTATTTT	CAISETVSSGSSTDTQYF
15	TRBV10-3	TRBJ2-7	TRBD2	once	TGTGCCATCAGCCCAAGCGGGGGTAGTGTGAGCGAGCAGTACTTC	CAISPSGGSVSEQYF
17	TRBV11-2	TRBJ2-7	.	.	TGTGCCAGCAGCTTAGTCGGAGGTGGGAAAAAGTCCTACGAGCAGTACTTC	CASSLVGGGKKSYEQYF
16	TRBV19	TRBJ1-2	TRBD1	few	TGTGCCAGTAGTCGTCATCGGACAGGGAACAACTATGGCTACACCTTC	CASSRHRTGNNYGYTF
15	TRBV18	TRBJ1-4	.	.	TGTGCCAGCTCCCCCTTCTGGGGGCGGAATGAAAAACTGTTTTTT	CASSPFWGRNEKLFF
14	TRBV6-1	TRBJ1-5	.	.	TGTGCCAGCACCGAGGAGCGGGGGAATCAGCCCCAGCATTTT	CASTEERGNQPQHF
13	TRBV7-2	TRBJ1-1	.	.	TGTGCCAGCAGCTTAGCCAGGAACAGTGAAGCTTTCTTT	CASSLARNSEAFF
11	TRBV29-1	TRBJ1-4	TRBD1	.	TGCAGCTTCTCCAGGGGGCAGGAACTGTTTTTT	CSFSRGQELFF
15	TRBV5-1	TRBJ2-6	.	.	TGCGCCAGCAGCTTGGGCGGGGCGGGGGCCAACGTCCTGACTTTC	CASSLGGAGANVLTF
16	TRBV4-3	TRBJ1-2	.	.	TGCGCCAGCAGCCAAGACCGATCAGGGCCGTACTATGGCTACACCTTC	CASSQDRSGPYYGYTF
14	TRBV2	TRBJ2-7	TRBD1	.	TGTGCCAGCAGTGGAGGGGGCGCCGCCTACGAGCAGTACTTC	CASSGGGAAYEQYF
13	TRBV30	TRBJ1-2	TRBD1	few	TGTGCCTGGGGACTCCGGACAGGGTACGGCTACACCTTC	CAWGLRTGYGYTF